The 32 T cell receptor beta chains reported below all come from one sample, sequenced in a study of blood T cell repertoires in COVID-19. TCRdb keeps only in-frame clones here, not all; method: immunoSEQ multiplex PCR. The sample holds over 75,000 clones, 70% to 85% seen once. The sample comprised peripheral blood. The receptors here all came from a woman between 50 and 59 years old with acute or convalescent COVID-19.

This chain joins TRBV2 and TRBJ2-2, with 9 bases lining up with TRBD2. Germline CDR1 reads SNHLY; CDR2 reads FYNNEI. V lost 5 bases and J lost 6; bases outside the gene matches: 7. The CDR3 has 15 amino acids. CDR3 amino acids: CASSRGREGPGELFF. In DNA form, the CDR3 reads TGTGCCAGCAGTAGGGGGCGGGAGGGCCCCGGGGAGCTGTTTTTT.

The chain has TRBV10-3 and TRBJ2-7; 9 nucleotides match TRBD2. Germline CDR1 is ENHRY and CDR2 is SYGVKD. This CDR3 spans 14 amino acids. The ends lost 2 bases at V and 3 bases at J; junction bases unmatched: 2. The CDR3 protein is CAISEGREGYEQYF. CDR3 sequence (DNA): TGTGCCATCAGTGAGGGGCGGGAGGGCTACGAGCAGTACTTC.

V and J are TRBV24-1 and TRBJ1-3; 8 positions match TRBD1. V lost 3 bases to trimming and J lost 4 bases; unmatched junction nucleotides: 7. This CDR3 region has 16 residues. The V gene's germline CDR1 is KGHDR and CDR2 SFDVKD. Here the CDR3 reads CATSDPTGTGGNTIYF. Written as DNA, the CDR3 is TGTGCCACCAGTGATCCCACCGGGACAGGAGGAAACACCATATATTTT.

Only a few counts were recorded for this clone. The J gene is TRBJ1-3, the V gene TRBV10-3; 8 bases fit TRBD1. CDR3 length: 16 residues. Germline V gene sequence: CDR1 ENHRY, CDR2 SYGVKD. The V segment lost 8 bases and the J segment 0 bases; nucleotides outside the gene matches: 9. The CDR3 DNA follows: TGTGCCATCGGGACAGGACGGAGCAACTCTGGAAACACCATATATTTT. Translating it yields CAIGTGRSNSGNTIYF.

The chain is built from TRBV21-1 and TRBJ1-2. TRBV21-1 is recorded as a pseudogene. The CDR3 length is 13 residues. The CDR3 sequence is CASSNRGFHGYTF. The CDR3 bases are TGTGCCAGCAGCAACCGAGGGTTCCATGGCTACACCTTC.

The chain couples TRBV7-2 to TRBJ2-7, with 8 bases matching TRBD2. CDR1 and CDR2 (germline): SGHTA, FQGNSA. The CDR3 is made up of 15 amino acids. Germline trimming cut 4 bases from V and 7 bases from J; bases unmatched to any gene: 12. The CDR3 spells CASSSDGGAYREQYF. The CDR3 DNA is TGTGCCAGCAGCTCAGACGGGGGGGCGTATAGGGAGCAGTACTTC.

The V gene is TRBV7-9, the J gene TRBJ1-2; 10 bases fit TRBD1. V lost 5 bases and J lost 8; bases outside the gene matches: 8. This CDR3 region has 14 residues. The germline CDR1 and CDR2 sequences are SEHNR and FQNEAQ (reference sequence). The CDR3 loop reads CASSATGQGIGYTF. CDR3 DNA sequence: TGTGCCAGCAGCGCGACGGGACAGGGGATCGGCTACACCTTC.

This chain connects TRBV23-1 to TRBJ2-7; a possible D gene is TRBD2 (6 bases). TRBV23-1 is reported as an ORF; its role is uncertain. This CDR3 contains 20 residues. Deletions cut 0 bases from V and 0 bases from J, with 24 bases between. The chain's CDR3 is CASSQSGRESGDELSYEQYF. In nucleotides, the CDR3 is TGCGCCAGCAGTCAATCGGGGCGGGAATCCGGGGACGAACTCTCCTACGAGCAGTACTTC.

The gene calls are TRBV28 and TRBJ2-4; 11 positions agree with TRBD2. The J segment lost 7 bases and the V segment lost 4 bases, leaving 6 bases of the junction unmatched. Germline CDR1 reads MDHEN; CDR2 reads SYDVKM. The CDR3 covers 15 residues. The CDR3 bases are TGTGCCAGCAGTTCTTTAGCGGGGGGGAGGAACATTCAGTACTTC. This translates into CASSSLAGGRNIQYF.

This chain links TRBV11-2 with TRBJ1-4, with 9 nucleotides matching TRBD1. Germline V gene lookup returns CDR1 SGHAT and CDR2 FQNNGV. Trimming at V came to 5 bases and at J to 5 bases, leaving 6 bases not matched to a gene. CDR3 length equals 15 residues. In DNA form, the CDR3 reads TGTGCCAGCAGCCCTAGACAGGGGGGGAATGAAAAACTGTTTTTT. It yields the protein CASSPRQGGNEKLFF.

CDR3 DNA sequence: TGCGCCAGCAGCCAAGATCGGGCTAGCGGCTACGAGCAGTACTTC. Translation: CASSQDRASGYEQYF. This chain links TRBV4-3 with TRBJ2-7; TRBD2 agrees at 7 bases. The CDR3 runs 15 residues. The V gene's germline CDR1 is LGHNA and CDR2 YSLEER. The J segment lost 3 bases and the V segment lost 0 bases, leaving 5 bases of the junction unmatched.

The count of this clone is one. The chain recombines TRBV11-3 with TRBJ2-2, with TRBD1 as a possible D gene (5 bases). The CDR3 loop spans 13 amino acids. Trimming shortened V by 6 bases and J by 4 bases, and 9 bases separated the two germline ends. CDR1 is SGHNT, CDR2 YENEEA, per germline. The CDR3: CASRPTATGELFF. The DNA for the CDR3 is TGTGCCAGCAGACCGACAGCCACCGGGGAGCTGTTTTTT.

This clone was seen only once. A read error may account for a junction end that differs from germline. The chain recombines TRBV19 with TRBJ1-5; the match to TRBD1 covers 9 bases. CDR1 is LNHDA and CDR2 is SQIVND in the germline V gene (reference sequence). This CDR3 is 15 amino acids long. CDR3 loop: CASNNGDRANQPPHF. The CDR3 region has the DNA TGTGCCAGCAACAACGGGGACAGGGCGAATCAGCCCCCGCATTTT.

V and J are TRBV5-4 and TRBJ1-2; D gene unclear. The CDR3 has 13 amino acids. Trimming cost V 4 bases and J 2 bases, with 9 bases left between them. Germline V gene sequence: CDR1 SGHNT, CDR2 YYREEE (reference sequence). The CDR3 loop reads CASSPQRNYGYTF. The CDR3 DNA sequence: TGTGCCAGCAGCCCCCAGCGAAACTATGGCTACACCTTC.

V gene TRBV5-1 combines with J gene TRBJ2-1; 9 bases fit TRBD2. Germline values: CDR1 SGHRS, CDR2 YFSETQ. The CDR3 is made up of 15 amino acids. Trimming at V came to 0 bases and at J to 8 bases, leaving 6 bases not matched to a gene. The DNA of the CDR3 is TGCGCCAGCAGCTTGGGTAGTAGCGGGAGAGATGAGCAGTTCTTC. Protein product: CASSLGSSGRDEQFF.

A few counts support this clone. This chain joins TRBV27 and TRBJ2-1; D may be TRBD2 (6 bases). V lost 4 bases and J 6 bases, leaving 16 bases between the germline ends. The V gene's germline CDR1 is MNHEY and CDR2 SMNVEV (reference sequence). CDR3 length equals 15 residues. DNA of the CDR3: TGTGCCAGCAGTTCGACTATTAGCGGTATCAATGAGCAGTTCTTC. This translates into CASSSTISGINEQFF.

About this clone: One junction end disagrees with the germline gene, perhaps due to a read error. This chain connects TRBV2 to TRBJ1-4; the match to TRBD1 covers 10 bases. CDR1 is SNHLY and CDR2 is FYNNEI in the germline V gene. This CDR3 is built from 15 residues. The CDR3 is CASRDRGGFEERLFF. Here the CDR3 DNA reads TGTGCCAGCAGGGACAGGGGGGGATTCGAGGAAAGACTGTTTTTT.

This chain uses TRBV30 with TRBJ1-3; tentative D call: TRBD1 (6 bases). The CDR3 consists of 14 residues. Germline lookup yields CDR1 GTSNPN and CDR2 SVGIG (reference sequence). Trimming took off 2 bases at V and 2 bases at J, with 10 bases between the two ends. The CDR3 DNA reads TGTGCCTGGAGTAGGGGGGGGACTGGAAACACCATATATTTT. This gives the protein CAWSRGGTGNTIYF.

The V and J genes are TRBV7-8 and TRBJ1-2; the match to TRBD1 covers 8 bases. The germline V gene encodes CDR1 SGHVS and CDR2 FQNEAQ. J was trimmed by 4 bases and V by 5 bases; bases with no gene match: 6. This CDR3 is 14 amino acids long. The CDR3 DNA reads TGTGCCAGCAGCCCGGACAGGGTGCTCTATGGCTACACCTTC. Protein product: CASSPDRVLYGYTF.

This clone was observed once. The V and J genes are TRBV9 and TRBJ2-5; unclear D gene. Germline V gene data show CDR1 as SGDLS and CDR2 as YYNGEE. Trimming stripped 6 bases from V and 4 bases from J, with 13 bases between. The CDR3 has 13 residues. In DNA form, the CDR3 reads TGTGCCAGCACCCCGCAGCCGGGAGAGACCCAGTACTTC. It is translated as CASTPQPGETQYF.

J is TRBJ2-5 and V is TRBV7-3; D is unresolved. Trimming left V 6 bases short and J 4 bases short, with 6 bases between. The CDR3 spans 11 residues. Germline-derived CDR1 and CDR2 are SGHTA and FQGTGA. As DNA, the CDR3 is TGTGCCAGCAGTATTAGAGAGACCCAGTACTTC. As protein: CASSIRETQYF.

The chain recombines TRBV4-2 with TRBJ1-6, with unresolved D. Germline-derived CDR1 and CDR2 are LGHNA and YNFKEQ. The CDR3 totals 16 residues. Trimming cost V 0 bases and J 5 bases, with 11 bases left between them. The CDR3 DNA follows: TGTGCCAGCAGCCAAGATCGAGGGTCGGATAATTCACCCCTCCACTTT. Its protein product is CASSQDRGSDNSPLHF.

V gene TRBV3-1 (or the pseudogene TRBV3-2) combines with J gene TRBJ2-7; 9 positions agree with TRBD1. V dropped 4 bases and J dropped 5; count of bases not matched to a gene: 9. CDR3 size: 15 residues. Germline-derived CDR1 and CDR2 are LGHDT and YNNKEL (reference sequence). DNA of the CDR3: TGTGCCAGCAGCCCCAGGGACAGGGCACGGGACGAGCAGTACTTC. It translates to CASSPRDRARDEQYF.

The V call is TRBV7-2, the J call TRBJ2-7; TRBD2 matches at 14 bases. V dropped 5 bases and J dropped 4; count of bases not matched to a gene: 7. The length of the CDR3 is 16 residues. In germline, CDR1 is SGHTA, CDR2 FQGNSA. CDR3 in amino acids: CASSEGRLAGGYEQYF. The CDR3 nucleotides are TGTGCCAGCAGCGAAGGACGACTAGCGGGAGGGTACGAGCAGTACTTC.

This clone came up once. The CDR3 region has the DNA TGTGCCAGCAGCCCCGCGGCTGATAACTATGGCTACACCTTC. Translating it yields CASSPAADNYGYTF. The J gene is TRBJ1-2, the V gene TRBV9; D gene uncertain. This CDR3 has 14 residues. Looked up from germline, CDR1 is SGDLS and CDR2 is YYNGEE. V was cut by 4 bases and J by 1 base, with 11 bases left in between. Complete variable domain (other parts from reference TRBV9 and TRBJ1-2): DSGVTQTPKHLITATGQRVTLRCSPRSGDLSVYWYQQSLDQGLQFLIQYYNGEERAKGNILERFSAQQFPDLHSELNLSSLELGDSALYFCASSPAADNYGYTFGSGTRLTVV.

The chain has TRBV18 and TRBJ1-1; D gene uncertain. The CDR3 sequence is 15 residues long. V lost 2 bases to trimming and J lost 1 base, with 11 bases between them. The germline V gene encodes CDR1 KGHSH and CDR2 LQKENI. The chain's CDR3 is CASSPNNSPNTEAFF. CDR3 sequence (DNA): TGTGCCAGCTCACCAAACAACAGCCCGAACACTGAAGCTTTCTTT.

The CDR3: CASSLVVSGGANTGELFF. The DNA for the CDR3 is TGTGCCAGCAGCTTAGTTGTTAGCGGGGGGGCGAACACCGGGGAGCTGTTTTTT. The chain joins TRBV7-2 to TRBJ2-2, with 11 bases lining up with TRBD2. Germline loops: CDR1 SGHTA, CDR2 FQGNSA. Unmatched junction bases numbered 4, after V lost 1 base and J lost 0 bases. The CDR3 runs to 18 residues.

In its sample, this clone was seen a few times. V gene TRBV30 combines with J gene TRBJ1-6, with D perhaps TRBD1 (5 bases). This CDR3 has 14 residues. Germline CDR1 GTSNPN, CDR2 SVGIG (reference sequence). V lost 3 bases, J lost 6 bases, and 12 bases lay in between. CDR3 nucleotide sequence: TGTGCCTGGAGCGGGGGTTTACGTAATTCACCCCTCCACTTT. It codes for CAWSGGLRNSPLHF.

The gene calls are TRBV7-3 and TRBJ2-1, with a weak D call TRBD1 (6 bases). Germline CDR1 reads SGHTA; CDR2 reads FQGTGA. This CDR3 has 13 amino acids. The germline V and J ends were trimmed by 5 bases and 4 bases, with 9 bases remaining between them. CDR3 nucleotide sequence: TGTGCCAGCAGCCTTACAGGGTACAATGAGCAGTTCTTC. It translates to CASSLTGYNEQFF.

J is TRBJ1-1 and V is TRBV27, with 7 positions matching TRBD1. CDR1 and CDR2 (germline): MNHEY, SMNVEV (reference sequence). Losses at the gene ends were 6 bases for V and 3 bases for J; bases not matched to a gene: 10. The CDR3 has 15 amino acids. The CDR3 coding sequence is TGTGCCAGCAGATCTACAGGGGTGGGGGACACTGAAGCTTTCTTT. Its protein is CASRSTGVGDTEAFF.

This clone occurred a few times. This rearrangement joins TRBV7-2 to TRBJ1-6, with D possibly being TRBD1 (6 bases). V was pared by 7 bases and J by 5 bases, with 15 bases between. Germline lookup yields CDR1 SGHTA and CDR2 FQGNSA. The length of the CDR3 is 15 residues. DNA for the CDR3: TGTGCCAGCACCGCAACAGGGACCCATAATTCACCCCTCCACTTT. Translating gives CASTATGTHNSPLHF.

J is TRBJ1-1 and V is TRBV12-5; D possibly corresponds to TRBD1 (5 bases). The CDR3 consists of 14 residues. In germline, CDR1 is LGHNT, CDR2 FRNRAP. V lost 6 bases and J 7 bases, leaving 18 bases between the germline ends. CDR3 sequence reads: CASGPDRKRLEAFF. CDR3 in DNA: TGTGCTAGTGGGCCTGACAGAAAAAGGCTTGAAGCTTTCTTT.